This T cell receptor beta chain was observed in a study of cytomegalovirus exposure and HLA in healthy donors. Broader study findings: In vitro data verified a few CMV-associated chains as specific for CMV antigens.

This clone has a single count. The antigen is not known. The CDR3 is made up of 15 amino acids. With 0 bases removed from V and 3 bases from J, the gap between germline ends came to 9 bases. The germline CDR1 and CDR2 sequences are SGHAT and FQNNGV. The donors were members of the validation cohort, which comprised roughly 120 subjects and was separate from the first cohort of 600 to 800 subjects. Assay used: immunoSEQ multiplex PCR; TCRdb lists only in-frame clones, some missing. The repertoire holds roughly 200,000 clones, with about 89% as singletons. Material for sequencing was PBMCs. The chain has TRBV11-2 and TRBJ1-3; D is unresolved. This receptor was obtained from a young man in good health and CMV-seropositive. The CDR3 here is CASSLDSLLGNTIYF. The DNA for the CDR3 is TGTGCCAGCAGCTTAGATTCCTTGCTTGGAAACACCATATATTTT. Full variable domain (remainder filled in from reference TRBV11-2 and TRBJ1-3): EAGVAQSPRYKIIEKRQSVAFWCNPISGHATLYWYQQILGQGPKLLIQFQNNGVVDDSQLPKDRFSAERLKGVDSTLKIQPAKLEDSAVYLCASSLDSLLGNTIYFGEGSWLTVV.